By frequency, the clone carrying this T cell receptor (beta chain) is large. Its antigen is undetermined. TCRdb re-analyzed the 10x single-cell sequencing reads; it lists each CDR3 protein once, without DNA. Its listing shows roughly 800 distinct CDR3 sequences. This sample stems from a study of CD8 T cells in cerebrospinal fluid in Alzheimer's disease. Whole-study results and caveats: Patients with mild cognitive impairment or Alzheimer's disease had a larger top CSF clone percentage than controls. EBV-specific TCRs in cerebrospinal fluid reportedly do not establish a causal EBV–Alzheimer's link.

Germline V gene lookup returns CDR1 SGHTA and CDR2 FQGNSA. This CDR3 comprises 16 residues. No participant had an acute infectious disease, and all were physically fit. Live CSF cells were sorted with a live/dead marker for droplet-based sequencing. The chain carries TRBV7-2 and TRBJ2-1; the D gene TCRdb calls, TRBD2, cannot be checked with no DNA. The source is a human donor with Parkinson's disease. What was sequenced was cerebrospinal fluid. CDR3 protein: CASSFLAGGLYNEQFF. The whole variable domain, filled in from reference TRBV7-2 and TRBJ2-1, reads GAGVSQSPSNKVTEKGKDVELRCDPISGHTALYWYRQSLGQGLEFLIYFQGNSAPDKSGLPSDRFSAERTGGSVSTLTIQRTQQEDSAVYLCASSFLAGGLYNEQFFGPGTRLTVL.